The 25 T cell receptor beta chains in this list originate from one sample, sequenced in a study of blood T cell repertoires in COVID-19. The protocol was immunoSEQ multiplex PCR, while the TCRdb copy is restricted to in-frame clones and leaves out a portion. The table lists about 150,000 clones, roughly 83% of them singletons. Material for sequencing was peripheral blood. The receptor source for this set is a woman aged 60-75 years with acute or convalescent COVID-19.

This clone has just one count. The rearrangement links TRBV27 to TRBJ2-3; the D gene is possibly TRBD2 (5 bases). Trimming took 7 bases from V and 0 from J, leaving 14 bases between them. The CDR3 has 15 amino acids. Per the germline V gene, CDR1 is MNHEY and CDR2 is SMNVEV (reference sequence). CDR3 amino acids: CASIHRGASTDTQYF. CDR3 nucleotides: TGTGCCAGCATCCACCGGGGTGCGAGCACAGATACGCAGTATTTT.

As to this clone: Other DNA sequences of this sample code for an identical CDR3. The J gene is TRBJ1-4, the V gene TRBV18, with 8 bases aligning to TRBD1. The CDR3 is made up of 15 amino acids. Germline CDR1 KGHSH, CDR2 LQKENI. J lost 8 bases, V lost 6 bases, and 11 bases had no gene match. As DNA, the CDR3 is TGTGCCAGCTCCCCTTCAACAGGGGGAAAGGAAAAACTGTTTTTT. It codes for CASSPSTGGKEKLFF. The full variable domain, in which reference TRBV18 and TRBJ1-4 provide the parts outside the CDR3, is NAGVMQNPRHLVRRRGQEARLRCSPMKGHSHVYWYRQLPEEGLKFMVYLQKENIIDESGMPKERFSAEFPKEGPSILRIQQVVRGDSAAYFCASSPSTGGKEKLFFGSGTQLSVL.

The gene calls are TRBV15 and TRBJ2-1; a weak D match, TRBD1 (6 bases). The ends were cut back, 0 bases at V and 9 bases at J, with 12 bases in the middle. CDR1 is LNHNV and CDR2 is YYDKDF in the germline V gene (reference sequence). The CDR3 is 14 residues long. CDR3 coding DNA: TGTGCCACCAGCAGAGAGGCAGGGGCGAGTGAGCAGTTCTTC. Protein: CATSREAGASEQFF.

This clone was observed a handful of times. V is TRBV2 and J is TRBJ1-6, with a tentative D call TRBD1 (5 bases). The germline CDR1 and CDR2 sequences are SNHLY and FYNNEI. This CDR3 contains 14 residues. The germline V and J ends were trimmed by 5 bases and 4 bases, with 9 bases remaining between them. CDR3 in DNA: TGTGCCAGCAGTCCCGGGGGGTATAATTCACCCCTCCACTTT. Translated: CASSPGGYNSPLHF.

This rearrangement joins TRBV18 to TRBJ1-1, with a possible D match to TRBD1 (5 bases). The V end lost 5 bases, the J end lost 6 bases, and 13 bases lay between the germline ends. The CDR3 loop spans 13 amino acids. The V gene's germline CDR1 is KGHSH and CDR2 LQKENI. The CDR3 protein is CASSSREEAEAFF. The CDR3 DNA reads as TGTGCCAGCTCATCCAGGGAGGAGGCTGAAGCTTTCTTT.

The genes are TRBV11-2 and TRBJ1-4; 7 nucleotides agree with TRBD1. V shed 4 bases and J 8 bases; nucleotides not matched to a gene: 7. The CDR3 is 14 residues long. Per germline, CDR1 SGHAT and CDR2 FQNNGV. The CDR3 sequence: CASSSGQGGEKLFF. CDR3 DNA: TGTGCCAGCAGCTCCGGCCAGGGGGGCGAAAAACTGTTTTTT. Full variable domain (remainder filled in from reference TRBV11-2 and TRBJ1-4): EAGVAQSPRYKIIEKRQSVAFWCNPISGHATLYWYQQILGQGPKLLIQFQNNGVVDDSQLPKDRFSAERLKGVDSTLKIQPAKLEDSAVYLCASSSGQGGEKLFFGSGTQLSVL.

V and J are TRBV7-9 and TRBJ2-2, with 8 bases identical to TRBD2. J was trimmed by 5 bases and V by 5 bases; bases with no gene match: 7. CDR1 SEHNR and CDR2 FQNEAQ come from the germline V gene (reference sequence). The CDR3 extends over 15 amino acids. This CDR3 reads CASSPGGALTGELFF. Written as DNA, the CDR3 is TGTGCCAGCAGCCCCGGGGGGGCCTTAACCGGGGAGCTGTTTTTT. Variable domain in full (rest from reference TRBV7-9 and TRBJ2-2): DTGVSQNPRHKITKRGQNVTFRCDPISEHNRLYWYRQTLGQGPEFLTYFQNEAQLEKSRLLSDRFSAERPKGSFSTLEIQRTEQGDSAMYLCASSPGGALTGELFFGEGSRLTVL.

As regards this clone: One junction end does not reproduce the germline sequence, and a read error may be involved. V and J are TRBV7-7 and TRBJ2-2; 8 bases line up with TRBD1. This CDR3 has 15 residues. Germline CDR1 SSHAT, CDR2 FNYEAQ (reference sequence). CDR3 sequence reads: CASSLVQGDTGELFF. DNA of the CDR3: TGTGCTAGCAGCTTGGTACAGGGGGACACCGGGGAGCTGTTTTTT. The full variable domain, rest sourced from reference TRBV7-7 and TRBJ2-2, is GAGVSQSPRYKVTKRGQDVTLRCDPISSHATLYWYQQALGQGPEFLTYFNYEAQPDKSGLPSDRFSAERPEGSISTLTIQRTEQRDSAMYRCASSLVQGDTGELFFGEGSRLTVL.

The rearrangement links TRBV12-3 or TRBV12-4 to TRBJ1-2, with D tentatively TRBD1 (6 bases). With 4 bases removed from V and 7 bases from J, the gap between germline ends came to 10 bases. CDR3 size: 12 residues. The CDR3 here is CASSSRGSGYTF. In nucleotides, the CDR3 is TGTGCCAGCAGTTCCAGGGGAAGTGGCTACACCTTC.

The rearrangement uses TRBV5-6 and TRBJ2-6, with 7 bases lining up with TRBD1. The CDR3 consists of 18 residues. Trimming removed 0 bases from V and 1 base from J; junction bases left unmatched: 7. CDR1 SGHDT and CDR2 YYEEEE come from the germline V gene. Written as DNA, the CDR3 is TGTGCCAGCAGCTTGGTAAGGGGGCTAGTATCTGGGGCCAACGTCCTGACTTTC. Translated: CASSLVRGLVSGANVLTF.

V usage is TRBV19 and J usage is TRBJ1-2; D call uncertain. CDR3 size: 15 residues. The V gene lost 5 bases and the J gene lost 6 bases, with 19 bases spanning the gap. The V gene's germline CDR1 is LNHDA and CDR2 SQIVND (reference sequence). CDR3 sequence reads: CASSHEASSTHGYTF. The CDR3 region has the DNA TGTGCCAGTAGTCATGAGGCCTCTTCAACCCATGGCTACACCTTC.

CDR3 residues: CASSREGTMLYGYTF. The CDR3 region has the DNA TGTGCCAGCTCACGGGAGGGGACAATGCTCTATGGCTACACCTTC. This rearrangement joins TRBV18 to TRBJ1-2; possible D gene TRBD1, 6 bases. Germline-derived CDR1 and CDR2 are KGHSH and LQKENI. The CDR3 is 15 residues long. The V gene lost 4 bases and the J gene lost 4 bases, with 16 bases spanning the gap.

The V and J genes are TRBV5-4 and TRBJ2-5, with a weak D call TRBD1 (8 bases). CDR1 is SGHNT and CDR2 is YYREEE in the germline V gene (reference sequence). The ends were cut back, 4 bases at V and 5 bases at J, with 15 bases in the middle. There are 14 residues in the CDR3. The CDR3, as DNA: TGTGCCAGCAGCGATACAGGGGGGGAGGAGACCCAGTACTTC. Amino acid sequence: CASSDTGGEETQYF.

The chain uses TRBV29-1 and TRBJ2-1; TRBD2 matches 8 bases. Germline V gene sequence: CDR1 SQVTM, CDR2 ANQGSEA. There are 13 residues in the CDR3. After removal of 2 bases from V and 15 bases from J, the junction contained 12 bases not matched to a gene. The CDR3 sequence: CSVELGLALPAFF. As DNA, the CDR3 is TGCAGCGTTGAATTAGGACTAGCACTCCCAGCGTTCTTC.

The genes are TRBV11-2 and TRBJ2-7; 8 positions match TRBD2. With 5 bases clipped from V and 3 bases from J, the junction kept 21 bases outside the gene matches. The germline V gene has CDR1 SGHAT and CDR2 FQNNGV. This CDR3 comprises 19 residues. This chain's CDR3 is CASSRTSGLAGVLNYEQYF. The CDR3 nucleotides are TGTGCCAGCAGCCGGACTTCCGGACTAGCCGGTGTACTTAACTACGAGCAGTACTTC. Filled out from reference TRBV11-2 and TRBJ2-7, the complete variable domain reads EAGVAQSPRYKIIEKRQSVAFWCNPISGHATLYWYQQILGQGPKLLIQFQNNGVVDDSQLPKDRFSAERLKGVDSTLKIQPAKLEDSAVYLCASSRTSGLAGVLNYEQYFGPGTRLTVT.

The rearrangement uses TRBV12-3 or TRBV12-4 and TRBJ1-1, with TRBD1 as a possible D gene (5 bases). This CDR3 contains 13 residues. Deletions cut 1 base from V and 5 bases from J, with 8 bases between. CDR3 sequence: CASSLEGLTEAFF. The DNA for the CDR3 is TGTGCCAGCAGTTTAGAGGGGTTGACTGAAGCTTTCTTT.

V usage is TRBV5-1 and J usage is TRBJ1-5; 9 nucleotides agree with TRBD1. CDR1 is SGHRS, CDR2 YFSETQ, per germline. Trimming cost V 4 bases and J 6 bases; bases outside gene matches: 11. The CDR3 has 16 amino acids. CDR3 in DNA: TGCGCCAGCAGCCCTACGGGACAGGGAACGGGTCAGCCCCAGCATTTT. This codes for CASSPTGQGTGQPQHF.

The J gene is TRBJ2-5, the V gene TRBV4-2; 7 bases line up with TRBD2. CDR1 LGHNA and CDR2 YNFKEQ come from the germline V gene. This CDR3 has 15 residues. V trimming: 2 bases; J trimming: 4 bases; junction bases outside the gene matches: 7. CDR3 protein: CASSQTSGRAETQYF. The CDR3, as DNA: TGTGCCAGCAGCCAAACCTCAGGGAGGGCAGAGACCCAGTACTTC.

V and J are TRBV19 and TRBJ1-5; 7 bases line up with TRBD1. The germline V gene encodes CDR1 LNHDA and CDR2 SQIVND (reference sequence). Trimming removed 7 bases from V and 5 bases from J; junction bases left unmatched: 8. The CDR3 covers 14 residues. The CDR3 nucleotides are TGTGCCAGTACTAAGGGGGACAGTGATCAGCCCCAGCATTTT. Its translation is CASTKGDSDQPQHF.

The chain is built from TRBV6-6 and TRBJ1-1; the D gene is possibly TRBD1 (5 bases). Germline V gene lookup returns CDR1 MNHNY and CDR2 SVGAGI (reference sequence). The V and J ends lost 2 bases and 0 bases respectively, with 10 bases between them. The CDR3 contains 15 residues. The CDR3 region is CASSYQGLMNTEAFF. The CDR3 region has the DNA TGTGCCAGCAGTTACCAGGGTCTTATGAACACTGAAGCTTTCTTT.

The J gene is TRBJ1-4, the V gene TRBV5-4; 10 bases are shared with TRBD1. V dropped 5 bases and J dropped 8; count of bases not matched to a gene: 9. Germline assignment: CDR1 SGHNT and CDR2 YYREEE (reference sequence). The CDR3 contains 15 residues. As DNA, the CDR3 is TGTGCCAGCAGGGACCGGGACAGGGGCTCCGAAAAACTGTTTTTT. Encoded protein: CASRDRDRGSEKLFF.

The CDR3 spells CASLTEEGNTEAFF. The DNA for the CDR3 is TGTGCCAGCCTCACTGAGGAGGGGAACACTGAAGCTTTCTTT. V is TRBV2 and J is TRBJ1-1; D is unresolved. CDR3 length: 14 amino acids. V lost 8 bases to trimming and J lost 1 base, with 14 bases between them. Per germline, CDR1 SNHLY and CDR2 FYNNEI.

This rearrangement joins TRBV30 to TRBJ1-4; TRBD1 is a possible D gene (6 bases). The ends were cut back, 0 bases at V and 7 bases at J, with 12 bases in the middle. CDR1 and CDR2 from the germline V gene are GTSNPN and SVGIG (reference sequence). The CDR3 runs 14 residues. CDR3 loop: CAWSVQGGSEKLFF. CDR3 bases: TGTGCCTGGAGTGTACAGGGCGGGAGTGAAAAACTGTTTTTT.

The genes are TRBV11-3 and TRBJ2-3; 12 positions agree with TRBD2. Germline loops: CDR1 SGHNT, CDR2 YENEEA. The CDR3 spans 14 residues. V was clipped by 6 bases and J by 6 bases; unmatched bases: 4. As DNA, the CDR3 is TGTGCCAGCAGTCCGGGGACTAGCGGGGATACGCAGTATTTT. Residues: CASSPGTSGDTQYF. The entire variable domain, with the rest obtained from reference TRBV11-3 and TRBJ2-3, is as follows: EAGVVQSPRYKIIEKKQPVAFWCNPISGHNTLYWYLQNLGQGPELLIRYENEEAVDDSQLPKDRFSAERLKGVDSTLKIQPAELGDSAVYLCASSPGTSGDTQYFGPGTRLTVL.

This clone appeared a single time. The genes are TRBV28 and TRBJ1-6, with D possibly TRBD1 on 6 matching bases. Trimming removed 4 bases from V and 8 bases from J, with 12 bases in between. The CDR3 has 14 amino acids. The germline V gene encodes CDR1 MDHEN and CDR2 SYDVKM. Here the CDR3 reads CASSSGGQHSPLHF. DNA of the CDR3: TGTGCCAGCAGTTCGGGTGGACAGCATTCACCCCTCCACTTT. The variable domain in full, completed from reference TRBV28 and TRBJ1-6, reads DVKVTQSSRYLVKRTGEKVFLECVQDMDHENMFWYRQDPGLGLRLIYFSYDVKMKEKGDIPEGYSVSREKKERFSLILESASTNQTSMYLCASSSGGQHSPLHFGNGTRLTVT.